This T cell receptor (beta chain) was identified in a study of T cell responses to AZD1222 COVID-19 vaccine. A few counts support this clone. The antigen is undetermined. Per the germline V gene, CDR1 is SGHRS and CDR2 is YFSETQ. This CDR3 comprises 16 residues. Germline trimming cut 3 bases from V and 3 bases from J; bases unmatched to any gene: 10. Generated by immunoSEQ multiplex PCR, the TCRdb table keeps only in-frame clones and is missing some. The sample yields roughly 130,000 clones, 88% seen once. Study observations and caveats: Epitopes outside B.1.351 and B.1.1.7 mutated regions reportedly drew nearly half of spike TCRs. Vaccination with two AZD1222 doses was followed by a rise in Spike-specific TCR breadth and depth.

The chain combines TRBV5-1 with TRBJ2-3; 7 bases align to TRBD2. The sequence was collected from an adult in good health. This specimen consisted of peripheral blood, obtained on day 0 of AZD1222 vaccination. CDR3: CASSSLQGAGTDTQYF. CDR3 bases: TGCGCCAGCAGCTCCTTACAAGGAGCGGGAACAGATACGCAGTATTTT.